Presented here are 20 T cell receptor beta chains from one specimen sequenced in a study of memory CD4+ T cells and cytomegalovirus serostatus. Single viable CD3+CD4+CD8-CD45RO+ cells were sorted as the memory CD4+ T cells. The data were produced by immunoSEQ multiplex PCR, yet TCRdb's version contains in-frame clones alone and is incomplete. The sample records tens of thousands of clones, just under 80% being singletons. Material for sequencing was memory CD4+ T cells from blood. These TCRs come from an adult in good health and CMV-seronegative.

The rearrangement uses TRBV10-3 and TRBJ1-2; D unclear. With 0 bases removed from V and 4 bases from J, the gap between germline ends came to 0 bases. CDR3 length: 11 amino acids. Germline loops: CDR1 ENHRY, CDR2 SYGVKD. This chain's CDR3 is CAISESYGYTF. Here the CDR3 DNA reads TGTGCCATCAGTGAGTCCTATGGCTACACCTTC.

V gene TRBV5-4 combines with J gene TRBJ1-5; D is possibly TRBD1 (5 bases). There are 14 residues in the CDR3. V lost 7 bases, J lost 0 bases, and 11 bases lay in between. CDR1 SGHNT and CDR2 YYREEE come from the germline V gene (reference sequence). The CDR3 is CASSLGGSNQPQHF. CDR3 coding DNA: TGTGCCAGCTCCCTGGGGGGTAGCAATCAGCCCCAGCATTTT.

The chain uses TRBV19 and TRBJ2-7; 8 positions match TRBD1. The V gene end was trimmed by 2 bases and the J gene end by 2 bases; junction bases not matched to a gene: 17. Germline values: CDR1 LNHDA, CDR2 SQIVND (reference sequence). The CDR3 runs to 19 residues. CDR3 bases: TGTGCCAGTAGTATATACGCCGCCCGGGGACAGGAGAGGGCCTACGAGCAGTACTTC. Its protein product is CASSIYAARGQERAYEQYF. Complete variable domain (other parts from reference TRBV19 and TRBJ2-7): DGGITQSPKYLFRKEGQNVTLSCEQNLNHDAMYWYRQDPGQGLRLIYYSQIVNDFQKGDIAEGYSVSREKKESFPLTVTSAQKNPTAFYLCASSIYAARGQERAYEQYFGPGTRLTVT.

V is TRBV6-5 and J is TRBJ1-6, with TRBD1 as a possible D gene (6 bases). The germline V and J ends were trimmed by 4 bases and 8 bases, with 9 bases remaining between them. This CDR3 contains 13 residues. CDR1 is MNHEY, CDR2 SVGAGI, per germline. DNA for the CDR3: TGTGCCAGCAGTTCCCACAGGGATTCACCCCTCCACTTT. As protein: CASSSHRDSPLHF.

The V call is TRBV5-6, the J call TRBJ1-6; tentatively, D is TRBD1 (5 bases). This CDR3 contains 15 residues. The ends were cut back, 2 bases at V and 5 bases at J, with 11 bases in the middle. Germline values: CDR1 SGHDT, CDR2 YYEEEE. The CDR3, as DNA: TGTGCCAGCAGCTTTGGAGGGACCGATAATTCACCCCTCCACTTT. It is translated as CASSFGGTDNSPLHF.

This chain joins TRBV5-4 and TRBJ2-1; D not certain. The CDR3 consists of 15 residues. The germline V gene has CDR1 SGHNT and CDR2 YYREEE (reference sequence). The germline V and J ends were trimmed by 4 bases and 8 bases, with 19 bases remaining between them. CDR3 sequence reads: CASSPGLVRIHEQFF. The DNA for the CDR3 is TGTGCCAGCAGCCCAGGCCTAGTTCGGATCCATGAGCAGTTCTTC.

This chain joins TRBV6-1 and TRBJ2-7; the D gene is possibly TRBD2 (6 bases). CDR3 length equals 14 residues. V dropped 2 bases and J dropped 3 bases, with 11 bases sitting between them. Germline values: CDR1 MNHNS, CDR2 SASEGT. The CDR3, as DNA: TGTGCCAGCAGTGAAAACCCCGGGAGCTACGAGCAGTACTTC. It encodes CASSENPGSYEQYF.

This chain joins TRBV20-1 and TRBJ2-3; D is unresolved. CDR3 size: 10 residues. CDR1 DFQATT and CDR2 SNEGSKA come from the germline V gene (reference sequence). Trimming removed 6 bases at V and 3 bases at J, with 4 bases between. The CDR3 spells CSAETDTQYF. The DNA for the CDR3 is TGCAGTGCGGAAACAGATACGCAGTATTTT.

The rearrangement uses TRBV19 and TRBJ1-5; possibly TRBD1 for D (5 bases). The CDR3 has 13 residues. The V end lost 10 bases, the J end lost 0 bases, and 10 bases lay between the germline ends. The germline gives CDR1 LNHDA, CDR2 SQIVND (reference sequence). For the CDR3, the DNA is TGTGCCACCGACAGTAATAGCAATCAGCCCCAGCATTTT. The encoded protein is CATDSNSNQPQHF.

This chain links TRBV10-2 with TRBJ1-1; the D gene is possibly TRBD1 (5 bases). The CDR3 has 13 residues. Germline V gene lookup returns CDR1 WSHSY and CDR2 SAAADI. V was pared by 6 bases and J by 1 base, with 9 bases between. CDR3: CASSWGGNTEAFF. As DNA, the CDR3 is TGCGCCAGCAGCTGGGGGGGGAACACTGAAGCTTTCTTT.

V and J are TRBV27 and TRBJ2-1, with TRBD1 matching 7 bases. Trimming at V came to 6 bases and at J to 6 bases, leaving 5 bases not matched to a gene. CDR3 length equals 13 residues. Germline lookup yields CDR1 MNHEY and CDR2 SMNVEV (reference sequence). CDR3 nucleotides: TGTGCCAGCAGCCCAAACAGGGGCAATGAGCAGTTCTTC. This gives the protein CASSPNRGNEQFF.

The rearrangement links TRBV5-6 to TRBJ1-4, with a tentative D call TRBD1 (5 bases). Germline assignment: CDR1 SGHDT and CDR2 YYEEEE. This CDR3 has 16 amino acids. V shed 7 bases and J shed 2 bases, with 18 bases lying between them. The CDR3 protein is CASSGQGTGTNEKLFF. CDR3 DNA sequence: TGTGCCAGCTCGGGGCAGGGAACGGGGACTAATGAAAAACTGTTTTTT. Combining the CDR3 with reference TRBV5-6 and TRBJ1-4 gives the whole variable domain DAGVTQSPTHLIKTRGQQVTLRCSPKSGHDTVSWYQQALGQGPQFIFQYYEEEERQRGNFPDRFSGHQFPNYSSELNVNALLLGDSALYLCASSGQGTGTNEKLFFGSGTQLSVL.

The chain is built from TRBV5-1 and TRBJ2-1, with 7 bases that match TRBD1. CDR3 size: 16 residues. Germline values: CDR1 SGHRS, CDR2 YFSETQ. With V trimmed by 4 bases and J by 2 bases, 9 bases remained unmatched. The CDR3 DNA sequence: TGCGCCAGCAGCCATACCGGGACAGCCACCTACAATGAGCAGTTCTTC. Translation gives CASSHTGTATYNEQFF.

The chain has TRBV6-5 and TRBJ2-7; no clear D. V was pared by 4 bases and J by 5 bases, with 12 bases between. Germline CDR1 and CDR2: MNHEY and SVGAGI. The CDR3 contains 13 residues. The CDR3 loop reads CASSSPSSHEQYF. The CDR3 nucleotides are TGTGCCAGCAGTTCCCCTAGTAGCCACGAGCAGTACTTC.

Only one count was recorded for this clone. The CDR3 bases are TGTGCCAGCAGCTGGGACAGGGTTGGTCAGCCCCAGCATTTT. Protein: CASSWDRVGQPQHF. This chain joins TRBV7-8 and TRBJ1-5; 9 nucleotides agree with TRBD1. V was clipped by 4 bases and J by 6 bases; unmatched bases: 4. This CDR3 comprises 14 residues. The germline V gene has CDR1 SGHVS and CDR2 FQNEAQ.

The chain couples TRBV20-1 to TRBJ1-2, with D hard to call. The V end was cut by 6 bases, the J end by 5 bases, with 10 bases between. In germline, CDR1 is DFQATT, CDR2 SNEGSKA (reference sequence). The length of the CDR3 is 11 residues. The CDR3 here is CSANHLYGYTF. The CDR3 nucleotides read TGCAGTGCCAATCATTTATATGGCTACACCTTC.

The chain employs TRBV6-1 and TRBJ1-2; maybe TRBD1 (6 bases). Trimming removed 6 bases from V and 6 bases from J, with 14 bases in between. Germline V gives CDR1 MNHNS, CDR2 SASEGT. There are 13 residues in the CDR3. The CDR3 coding sequence is TGTGCCAGCAGGGGGTGGGCAGGGGATGGCTACACCTTC. It codes for CASRGWAGDGYTF.

This chain connects TRBV9 to TRBJ2-7; D is unresolved. With 0 bases removed from V and 5 bases from J, the gap between germline ends came to 12 bases. The CDR3 loop spans 14 amino acids. Germline V gene sequence: CDR1 SGDLS, CDR2 YYNGEE. CDR3 loop: CASSVGVTPDEQYF. The CDR3 bases are TGTGCCAGCAGCGTAGGGGTCACCCCTGACGAGCAGTACTTC. The variable domain in full, with the rest retrieved from reference TRBV9 and TRBJ2-7, is DSGVTQTPKHLITATGQRVTLRCSPRSGDLSVYWYQQSLDQGLQFLIQYYNGEERAKGNILERFSAQQFPDLHSELNLSSLELGDSALYFCASSVGVTPDEQYFGPGTRLTVT.

The chain employs TRBV28 and TRBJ1-2, with D perhaps TRBD1 (6 bases). V was pared by 8 bases and J by 2 bases, with 15 bases between. The length of the CDR3 is 14 residues. Per germline, CDR1 MDHEN and CDR2 SYDVKM. The CDR3 region has the DNA TGTGCCAGCCGTGAGGGGGGCGCGAACTATGGCTACACCTTC. Translated: CASREGGANYGYTF.

V is TRBV29-1 and J is TRBJ1-1; D gene uncertain. Germline loops: CDR1 SQVTM, CDR2 ANQGSEA. The CDR3 length is 12 residues. The V end was cut by 8 bases, the J end by 3 bases, with 13 bases between. The CDR3 loop is CSSRIGYTEAFF. The CDR3 DNA reads as TGCAGCTCTCGGATCGGGTACACTGAAGCTTTCTTT.